These 24 T cell receptor beta chains were sequenced from one sample in a study of blood T cell repertoires in COVID-19. Sequenced by immunoSEQ multiplex PCR; TCRdb stores in-frame clones only, minus some. The sample consists of about 53,000 clones, 75% to 80% of them appearing once. The sequenced sample was peripheral blood. These receptors originate from a man between 65 and 85 years old with active or convalescent COVID-19.

V usage is TRBV25-1 and J usage is TRBJ1-2; 7 bases are a match to TRBD1. Unmatched junction bases numbered 2, after V lost 3 bases and J lost 4 bases. Per the germline V gene, CDR1 is MGHDK and CDR2 is SYGVNS. CDR3 length: 13 residues. CDR3 DNA: TGTGCCAGCAGTGAGGACAGGTTCTATGGCTACACCTTC. Translated, it gives CASSEDRFYGYTF.

This chain joins TRBV5-6 and TRBJ2-7; 9 bases align to TRBD1. The trim removed 2 bases at V and 4 bases at J, leaving 7 bases unmatched. There are 15 residues in the CDR3. Germline lookup yields CDR1 SGHDT and CDR2 YYEEEE. The CDR3 DNA follows: TGTGCCAGCAGCTTAGCTGGACAGGGGAGGTACGAGCAGTACTTC. Protein sequence: CASSLAGQGRYEQYF.

Only a few counts were recorded for this clone. The rearrangement uses TRBV27 and TRBJ1-1, with D possibly TRBD1 on 6 matching bases. The CDR3 totals 13 residues. Trimming left V 3 bases short and J 4 bases short, with 9 bases between. The germline V gene has CDR1 MNHEY and CDR2 SMNVEV (reference sequence). DNA for the CDR3: TGTGCCAGCAGTTTGAGGGGGTCCACTGAAGCTTTCTTT. This encodes CASSLRGSTEAFF.

This clone has more than one count but fewer than ten. V gene TRBV7-2 combines with J gene TRBJ1-6; D gene unclear. This CDR3 is 19 amino acids long. Germline V gives CDR1 SGHTA, CDR2 FQGNSA. Trimming took off 5 bases at V and 4 bases at J, with 24 bases between the two ends. The DNA for the CDR3 is TGTGCCAGCAGCCAGTGGGAGGGTCCAGTTGCTAGTTATAATTCACCCCTCCACTTT. Residues: CASSQWEGPVASYNSPLHF.

This clone was seen only once. This sequence joins TRBV27 and TRBJ1-1; weak D call: TRBD1 (5 bases). CDR1 and CDR2 from the germline V gene are MNHEY and SMNVEV (reference sequence). V lost 2 bases, J lost 1 base, and 8 bases lay in between. The CDR3 has 14 residues. CDR3 region: CASSLRGQNTEAFF. Here the CDR3 DNA reads TGTGCCAGCAGTTTACGTGGACAGAACACTGAAGCTTTCTTT.

The V and J genes are TRBV28 and TRBJ1-2, with 9 bases lining up with TRBD1. Trimming removed 1 base from V and 6 bases from J; junction bases left unmatched: 6. This CDR3 has 15 residues. Germline assignment: CDR1 MDHEN and CDR2 SYDVKM. The chain's CDR3 is CASSLYTGGKNGYTF. The DNA for the CDR3 is TGTGCCAGCAGTTTATATACAGGGGGCAAGAATGGCTACACCTTC.

This clone was found a few times. The rearrangement uses TRBV12-3 or TRBV12-4 and TRBJ1-1; D not certain. The V gene lost 1 base and the J gene lost 4 bases, with 7 bases spanning the gap. The CDR3 totals 13 residues. CDR3 bases: TGTGCCAGCAGTTTAGTGGAGGGCACTGAAGCTTTCTTT. Its protein is CASSLVEGTEAFF.

The chain couples TRBV6-5 to TRBJ1-1; the match to TRBD1 covers 7 bases. This CDR3 spans 13 amino acids. The germline CDR1 and CDR2 sequences are MNHEY and SVGAGI. The ends lost 6 bases at V and 5 bases at J; junction bases unmatched: 6. The CDR3 coding sequence is TGTGCCAGCAGCGTACAGGGGTTTACTGAAGCTTTCTTT. Protein sequence: CASSVQGFTEAFF.

The gene calls are TRBV21-1 and TRBJ1-2; the table names TRBD1, a call not compared with the DNA. TRBV21-1 is annotated as a pseudogene. The length of the CDR3 is 14 residues. CDR3 amino acids: CASSGTGERYGYTF. CDR3 DNA sequence: TGTGCCAGCAGCGGTACAGGGGAAAGGTATGGCTACACCTTC.

This rearrangement joins TRBV9 to TRBJ2-7, with 12 bases fitting TRBD2. Per the germline V gene, CDR1 is SGDLS and CDR2 is YYNGEE. V gave up 0 bases and J gave up 2 bases; unmatched junction bases: 3. CDR3 length: 16 residues. CDR3 sequence (DNA): TGTGCCAGCAGCGTAGGACTAGCGGGAGCCGCCTACGAGCAGTACTTC. It codes for CASSVGLAGAAYEQYF.

The V call is TRBV30, the J call TRBJ1-1; 8 nucleotides line up with TRBD1. The CDR3 sequence is 17 residues long. CDR1 and CDR2 from the germline V gene are GTSNPN and SVGIG (reference sequence). The ends lost 1 base at V and 1 base at J; junction bases unmatched: 11. CDR3 nucleotides: TGTGCCTGGAGTGCCATAAGACAGGGGCCTTCGAACACTGAAGCTTTCTTT. Protein sequence: CAWSAIRQGPSNTEAFF.

The V and J genes are TRBV7-6 and TRBJ2-7, with 11 positions matching TRBD1. Trimming took 5 bases from V and 7 from J; bases not matched to a gene: 10. From germline, CDR1 is SGHVS and CDR2 FNYEAQ. This CDR3 is 15 amino acids long. The CDR3 sequence is CASSPRTGGRREQYF. CDR3 DNA: TGTGCCAGCAGCCCTAGGACAGGGGGCAGGAGGGAGCAGTACTTC. The whole variable domain, remainder taken from reference TRBV7-6 and TRBJ2-7, is GAGVSQSPRYKVTKRGQDVALRCDPISGHVSLYWYRQALGQGPEFLTYFNYEAQQDKSGLPNDRFSAERPEGSISTLTIQRTEQRDSAMYRCASSPRTGGRREQYFGPGTRLTVT.

This clone was seen a single time. The chain combines TRBV29-1 with TRBJ2-5, with D tentatively TRBD1 (6 bases). With 4 bases removed from V and 4 bases from J, the gap between germline ends came to 10 bases. Germline CDR1 and CDR2: SQVTM and ANQGSEA. This CDR3 region has 12 residues. The CDR3 coding sequence is TGCAGCGTTGTCCAGGGGAGAGAGACCCAGTACTTC. Amino acids: CSVVQGRETQYF.

This chain links TRBV5-5 with TRBJ2-3; TRBD1 matches at 8 bases. The CDR3 length is 15 residues. Trimming at V came to 4 bases and at J to 1 base, leaving 5 bases not matched to a gene. The V gene's germline CDR1 is SGHKS and CDR2 YYEKEE (reference sequence). CDR3 bases: TGTGCCAGCAGCCCGACAGGGGCCCGCACAGATACGCAGTATTTT. The encoded protein is CASSPTGARTDTQYF.

The chain has TRBV5-1 and TRBJ2-5; TRBD1 agrees at 9 bases. Germline CDR1 and CDR2: SGHRS and YFSETQ. With V trimmed by 2 bases and J by 2 bases, 7 bases remained unmatched. This CDR3 has 16 residues. The CDR3: CASSLKTDRGQETQYF. As DNA, the CDR3 is TGCGCCAGCAGCTTAAAAACTGACAGGGGGCAAGAGACCCAGTACTTC.

The chain carries TRBV20-1 and TRBJ1-2; 10 bases fit TRBD1. This CDR3 comprises 11 residues. In germline, CDR1 is DFQATT, CDR2 SNEGSKA (reference sequence). The chain's CDR3 is CSSTGTGVRTF. The CDR3 region has the DNA TGCAGCTCAACCGGGACAGGGGTGAGAACCTTC.

This clone was found a few times. V usage is TRBV27 and J usage is TRBJ1-6, with 8 bases identical to TRBD1. Germline values: CDR1 MNHEY, CDR2 SMNVEV (reference sequence). The CDR3 consists of 15 residues. V shed 8 bases and J 14 bases; nucleotides not matched to a gene: 17. CDR3 nucleotide sequence: TGTGCCAGCGTATACGGGACAGGTAGGCTTCAAGCCCTCCACTTT. This encodes CASVYGTGRLQALHF.

This chain connects TRBV11-2 to TRBJ1-2, with D maybe TRBD1 (5 bases). From germline, CDR1 is SGHAT and CDR2 FQNNGV. The CDR3 has 17 amino acids. V was trimmed by 5 bases and J by 1 base, leaving 20 bases between them. The CDR3 here is CASSASRRGPNNYGYTF. The DNA for the CDR3 is TGTGCCAGCAGCGCCAGTCGAAGGGGCCCCAATAACTATGGCTACACCTTC. Full variable domain (outside the CDR3, taken from reference TRBV11-2 and TRBJ1-2): EAGVAQSPRYKIIEKRQSVAFWCNPISGHATLYWYQQILGQGPKLLIQFQNNGVVDDSQLPKDRFSAERLKGVDSTLKIQPAKLEDSAVYLCASSASRRGPNNYGYTFGSGTRLTVV.

This clone occurred once. One end of the junction is discordant with germline, which a read error may explain. The V call is TRBV24-1, the J call TRBJ2-1; possibly TRBD1 for D (5 bases). In germline, CDR1 is KGHDR, CDR2 SFDVKD. The CDR3 runs 11 residues. The CDR3 is CATSDHGRQIF. Here the CDR3 DNA reads TGTGCCACCAGTGATCATGGACGACAGATCTTC.

The chain is built from TRBV6-5 and TRBJ2-7; 8 positions match TRBD2. V shed 9 bases, J shed 0 bases, and the junction held 4 bases outside the gene matches. From germline, CDR1 is MNHEY and CDR2 SVGAGI. The CDR3 runs 13 residues. CDR3 sequence: CASGLAASYEQYF. In DNA, the CDR3 is TGTGCCAGTGGACTAGCAGCCTCCTACGAGCAGTACTTC.

The chain is built from TRBV7-2 and TRBJ1-2; TRBD1 might be the D (6 bases). V was cut by 9 bases and J by 2 bases, with 13 bases left in between. CDR1 is SGHTA, CDR2 FQGNSA, per germline. The CDR3 loop spans 13 amino acids. The CDR3 DNA reads TGTGCCAGTTCCCCCACAGGGAACTATGGCTACACCTTC. As protein: CASSPTGNYGYTF. The complete variable domain, with remaining parts taken from reference TRBV7-2 and TRBJ1-2, reads GAGVSQSPSNKVTEKGKDVELRCDPISGHTALYWYRQSLGQGLEFLIYFQGNSAPDKSGLPSDRFSAERTGGSVSTLTIQRTQQEDSAVYLCASSPTGNYGYTFGSGTRLTVV.

Here the CDR3 DNA reads TGTGCCATCAGTGCTCAGGACACAGATACGCAGTATTTT. Translating gives CAISAQDTDTQYF. V and J are TRBV10-3 and TRBJ2-3; no clear D. The germline gives CDR1 ENHRY, CDR2 SYGVKD. The CDR3 consists of 13 residues. Trimming cost V 4 bases and J 2 bases, with 7 bases left between them.

This chain uses TRBV9 with TRBJ2-3; possible D gene TRBD2, 5 bases. This CDR3 region has 15 residues. CDR1 and CDR2 from the germline V gene are SGDLS and YYNGEE. Trimming took off 3 bases at V and 2 bases at J, with 13 bases between the two ends. CDR3 sequence (DNA): TGTGCCAGCAGCGAGGTTCCGGGATTCACAGATACGCAGTATTTT. Its protein is CASSEVPGFTDTQYF.

On this clone: It is unclear where the CDR3 begins or ends on the DNA, so no DNA is shown, and the CDR3 is as TCRdb lists it. The genes are TRBV6-2 or TRBV6-3 and TRBJ1-6; the table's D call TRBD1 went unverified against the DNA. The CDR3 sequence runs 15 residues, both termini included. Per the germline V gene, CDR1 is MNHEY and CDR2 is SVGEGT. The CDR3 protein is CASSRAGQGNSPLHF.